This entry lists 30 T cell receptor beta chains sequenced from one sample in a study of beta chain features in type 1 diabetes. Antigen specificity for these receptors is unknown. Of the isolated RNA, all was reverse transcribed, and so the sequenced material was expressed TCRB transcripts. The data were produced by immunoSEQ multiplex PCR, yet TCRdb's version contains in-frame clones alone and is incomplete. Seen here are roughly 150,000 clones, roughly 10% observed once, and the top ten hold around 0.64%. Overall study findings and caveats: A moderate, significant TCRB CDR3 shortening appeared in type 1 diabetes across four CD4+ subsets.

Sequences were obtained from central memory CD4+ T cells from blood. These receptors came from a woman between 25 and 40 years old with type 1 diabetes.

There are a few counts of this clone. The rearrangement uses TRBV29-1 and TRBJ1-2; 7 nucleotides line up with TRBD1. The J segment lost 7 bases and the V segment lost 7 bases, leaving 9 bases of the junction unmatched. This CDR3 is built from 12 residues. Germline values: CDR1 SQVTM, CDR2 ANQGSEA. DNA of the CDR3: TGCAGCGCTAGACAGGGTCGGGGTGGCTACACCTTC. Residues: CSARQGRGGYTF.

This clone was observed a few times. J is TRBJ1-1 and V is TRBV29-1; D is unresolved. The CDR3 has 10 residues. Between the trimmed V and J ends, which lost 5 bases and 7 bases, there was a span of 8 bases. Germline-derived CDR1 and CDR2 are SQVTM and ANQGSEA. The CDR3 bases are TGCAGCGTTACGACACGTGAAGCTTTCTTT. This sequence encodes CSVTTREAFF.

There are a few counts of this clone. The V call is TRBV7-2, the J call TRBJ2-5; 12 bases align to TRBD2. Germline assignment: CDR1 SGHTA and CDR2 FQGNSA. V lost 5 bases, J lost 1 base, and 5 bases stayed unmatched. The CDR3 loop spans 16 amino acids. CDR3 DNA sequence: TGTGCCAGCAGCAAGAAGGGACTAGCGGGCCAAGAGACCCAGTACTTC. Translation gives CASSKKGLAGQETQYF.

This clone was counted a few times. V is TRBV29-1 and J is TRBJ1-1; weak D call: TRBD1 (5 bases). The CDR3 loop spans 13 amino acids. Trimming stripped 6 bases from V and 11 bases from J, with 22 bases between. CDR1 SQVTM and CDR2 ANQGSEA come from the germline V gene. CDR3 sequence: CSVEDRVWGSAFF. The CDR3 region has the DNA TGCAGCGTCGAGGACCGGGTTTGGGGCTCGGCTTTCTTT.

This clone was recorded at least ten times. The sample carries other DNA sequences with the same CDR3. The rearrangement uses TRBV2 and TRBJ2-7; D ambiguous. Germline V gene sequence: CDR1 SNHLY, CDR2 FYNNEI. The CDR3 contains 11 residues. The V end was cut by 5 bases, the J end by 3 bases, with 5 bases between. CDR3 protein: CASSYSYEQYF. The DNA of the CDR3 is TGTGCCAGCAGTTACAGCTACGAGCAGTACTTC.

This clone was observed a few times. V and J are TRBV6-5 and TRBJ1-2; D gene unclear. The CDR3 length is 12 residues. Germline CDR1 reads MNHEY; CDR2 reads SVGAGI. V was cut by 8 bases and J by 5 bases, with 12 bases left in between. DNA for the CDR3: TGTGCCAGCGGCGGGAGGAGGTATGGCTACACCTTC. It yields the protein CASGGRRYGYTF.

The rearrangement joins TRBV28 to TRBJ1-1, with 9 positions matching TRBD1. In germline, CDR1 is MDHEN, CDR2 SYDVKM. The CDR3 covers 16 residues. The V and J ends lost 8 bases and 0 bases, in that order; junction bases with no gene match: 10. DNA of the CDR3: TGTGCCAGCTGGGGACAGGGAGCCCCTATGAACACTGAAGCTTTCTTT. Translated: CASWGQGAPMNTEAFF.

This clone was seen only a few times. The gene calls are TRBV7-3 and TRBJ1-1, with D possibly being TRBD1 (5 bases). Germline lookup yields CDR1 SGHTA and CDR2 FQGTGA. The CDR3 extends over 14 amino acids. Trimming removed 0 bases from V and 4 bases from J, with 9 bases in between. As DNA, the CDR3 is TGTGCCAGCAGCTTAACGGGGGAGGGCACTGAAGCTTTCTTT. It codes for CASSLTGEGTEAFF.

CDR3 in amino acids: CASRPTGRHNEQFF. CDR3 in DNA: TGTGCCAGCAGACCGACAGGAAGACACAATGAGCAGTTCTTC. This chain joins TRBV28 and TRBJ2-1, with a possible D match to TRBD1 (6 bases). V lost 6 bases to trimming and J lost 5 bases, with 14 bases between them. This CDR3 is built from 14 residues. Germline CDR1 is MDHEN and CDR2 is SYDVKM. Supplemented by reference TRBV28 and TRBJ2-1, the full variable domain reads DVKVTQSSRYLVKRTGEKVFLECVQDMDHENMFWYRQDPGLGLRLIYFSYDVKMKEKGDIPEGYSVSREKKERFSLILESASTNQTSMYLCASRPTGRHNEQFFGPGTRLTVL.

The V gene is TRBV11-2, the J gene TRBJ2-3; D is possibly TRBD1 (6 bases). Germline V gene sequence: CDR1 SGHAT, CDR2 FQNNGV. Trimming removed 5 bases at V and 5 bases at J, with 8 bases between. The CDR3 consists of 12 residues. The CDR3 sequence: CASSRGQDTQYF. In DNA, the CDR3 is TGTGCCAGCAGCCGGGGACAAGATACGCAGTATTTT.

This clone was seen only a few times. V gene TRBV29-1 combines with J gene TRBJ2-1; 13 bases fit TRBD2. Germline assignment: CDR1 SQVTM and CDR2 ANQGSEA. Trimming cost V 7 bases and J 10 bases; bases outside gene matches: 13. CDR3 length: 15 residues. CDR3 residues: CSAGVGTSGTGEQFF. In DNA form, the CDR3 reads TGCAGCGCCGGGGTGGGGACTAGCGGGACCGGGGAGCAGTTCTTC.

The chain links TRBV4-1 to TRBJ2-7; no reliable D call. V lost 0 bases and J 1 base, leaving 16 bases between the germline ends. CDR3 length: 17 amino acids. In germline, CDR1 is MGHRA, CDR2 YSYEKL. The CDR3 protein is CASSQEYAPLDSYEQYF. CDR3 DNA: TGCGCCAGCAGCCAAGAGTACGCCCCGCTAGATTCCTACGAGCAGTACTTC.

The V gene is TRBV29-1, the J gene TRBJ1-2; 7 bases are a match to TRBD1. J lost 2 bases, V lost 7 bases, and 7 bases had no gene match. CDR1 SQVTM and CDR2 ANQGSEA come from the germline V gene. The CDR3 runs 13 residues. The CDR3 coding sequence is TGCAGCGCATCACAGGGGAGAAACTATGGCTACACCTTC. It is translated as CSASQGRNYGYTF. The whole variable domain, filled in from reference TRBV29-1 and TRBJ1-2, reads SAVISQKPSRDICQRGTSLTIQCQVDSQVTMMFWYRQQPGQSLTLIATANQGSEATYESGFVIDKFPISRPNLTFSTLTVSNMSPEDSSIYLCSASQGRNYGYTFGSGTRLTVV.

In its sample, this clone was seen a few times. The chain is built from TRBV15 and TRBJ2-1; D might be TRBD2 (6 bases). Trimming pared 8 bases from V and 4 bases from J, leaving 9 bases between. CDR3 size: 12 residues. Germline-derived CDR1 and CDR2 are LNHNV and YYDKDF (reference sequence). CDR3 in amino acids: CATSAGYNEQFF. CDR3 nucleotides: TGTGCCACCTCGGCGGGATACAATGAGCAGTTCTTC.

The CDR3 loop reads CASSDTTVGNIQYF. CDR3 DNA sequence: TGTGCCAGCAGCGATACTACGGTAGGAAACATTCAGTACTTC. The chain uses TRBV6-6 and TRBJ2-4; D unclear. Deletions cut 6 bases from V and 6 bases from J, with 15 bases between. Germline values: CDR1 MNHNY, CDR2 SVGAGI (reference sequence). This CDR3 contains 14 residues.

The sample holds a few counts of this clone. The chain uses TRBV4-1 and TRBJ1-1; D is unclear. V lost 0 bases to trimming and J lost 5 bases, with 19 bases between them. This CDR3 contains 17 residues. Germline loops: CDR1 MGHRA, CDR2 YSYEKL. The CDR3 coding sequence is TGCGCCAGCAGCCAAGATCTTGATGGCCCGTGGAGGACTGAAGCTTTCTTT. As protein: CASSQDLDGPWRTEAFF.

This clone appeared a few times. The V call is TRBV10-3, the J call TRBJ2-6, with D possibly being TRBD2 (6 bases). The CDR3 is 14 amino acids. Trimming shortened V by 11 bases and J by 3 bases, and 14 bases separated the two germline ends. The germline gives CDR1 ENHRY, CDR2 SYGVKD. The CDR3 DNA is TGTGCCGTCGGGGGTGGGGTTGGGGCCAACGTCCTGACTTTC. Protein: CAVGGGVGANVLTF.

This clone was found a few times. This chain links TRBV30 with TRBJ2-2; maybe TRBD2 (6 bases). V dropped 0 bases and J dropped 1 base, with 6 bases sitting between them. This CDR3 spans 14 amino acids. Germline V lookup: CDR1 GTSNPN, CDR2 SVGIG (reference sequence). CDR3: CAWSVGGNTGELFF. Here the CDR3 DNA reads TGTGCCTGGAGTGTGGGAGGGAACACCGGGGAGCTGTTTTTT. The full variable domain, with the rest looked up from reference TRBV30 and TRBJ2-2, is SQTIHQWPATLVQPVGSPLSLECTVEGTSNPNLYWYRQAAGRGLQLLFYSVGIGQISSEVPQNLSASRPQDRQFILSSKKLLLSDSGFYLCAWSVGGNTGELFFGEGSRLTVL.

This clone was counted a few times. J is TRBJ2-5 and V is TRBV15; tentative D call: TRBD2 (7 bases). Looked up from germline, CDR1 is LNHNV and CDR2 is YYDKDF (reference sequence). The CDR3 sequence is 14 residues long. Trimming stripped 8 bases from V and 5 bases from J, with 18 bases between. In DNA form, the CDR3 reads TGTGCCACCGGGCTGGGAGGGGGTCGGGAGACCCAGTACTTC. Its translation: CATGLGGGRETQYF.

The chain carries TRBV5-1 and TRBJ2-3; D may be TRBD1 (6 bases). V was trimmed by 0 bases and J by 4 bases, leaving 12 bases between them. Looked up from germline, CDR1 is SGHRS and CDR2 is YFSETQ. The CDR3 extends over 15 amino acids. In nucleotides, the CDR3 is TGCGCCAGCAGCTTGGAGCTACAGGGAGCAGATACGCAGTATTTT. Its translation: CASSLELQGADTQYF.

The rearrangement links TRBV2 to TRBJ2-4; TRBD2 might be the D (6 bases). With 8 bases removed from V and 9 bases from J, the gap between germline ends came to 14 bases. Germline lookup yields CDR1 SNHLY and CDR2 FYNNEI. The CDR3 runs 12 residues. The CDR3 DNA follows: TGTGCCAGCTCGGGGGAGCATGGCATTCAGTACTTC. It translates to CASSGEHGIQYF.

This clone came up a few times. V usage is TRBV28 and J usage is TRBJ2-7, with TRBD2 matching 8 bases. The CDR3 contains 15 residues. With 5 bases clipped from V and 2 bases from J, the junction kept 8 bases outside the gene matches. Germline V gene sequence: CDR1 MDHEN, CDR2 SYDVKM. The CDR3 reads CASSAGTRPTYEQYF. The CDR3 region has the DNA TGTGCCAGCAGTGCGGGGACTAGGCCAACCTACGAGCAGTACTTC.

In this sample, this clone turned up a few times. The chain links TRBV9 to TRBJ2-1, with a weak D call TRBD2 (6 bases). V was cut by 6 bases and J by 4 bases, with 20 bases left in between. The CDR3 extends over 16 amino acids. Germline-derived CDR1 and CDR2 are SGDLS and YYNGEE. CDR3: CASTHPGTEAYNEQFF. DNA for the CDR3: TGTGCCAGCACGCACCCCGGGACTGAGGCATACAATGAGCAGTTCTTC. Looking up the rest from reference TRBV9 and TRBJ2-1 gives the full variable domain: DSGVTQTPKHLITATGQRVTLRCSPRSGDLSVYWYQQSLDQGLQFLIQYYNGEERAKGNILERFSAQQFPDLHSELNLSSLELGDSALYFCASTHPGTEAYNEQFFGPGTRLTVL.

This clone was observed a handful of times. This sequence joins TRBV9 and TRBJ2-1; 10 positions agree with TRBD2. Germline V CDR1 and CDR2: SGDLS, YYNGEE. This CDR3 has 13 amino acids. V was clipped by 3 bases and J by 7 bases; unmatched bases: 1. The CDR3 is CASSETSGNEQFF. CDR3 bases: TGTGCCAGCAGCGAGACTAGCGGGAATGAGCAGTTCTTC.

J is TRBJ2-2 and V is TRBV4-1, with TRBD1 matching 7 bases. Germline V gives CDR1 MGHRA, CDR2 YSYEKL. The CDR3 runs to 17 residues. V lost 5 bases to trimming and J lost 4 bases; unmatched junction nucleotides: 13. Written as DNA, the CDR3 is TGCGCCAGCAGCGACAGAGCATACAGGGGCCCCACCGGGGAGCTGTTTTTT. Protein: CASSDRAYRGPTGELFF.

The chain has TRBV15 and TRBJ1-5, with D perhaps matching TRBD1 (5 bases). The length of the CDR3 is 17 residues. Looked up from germline, CDR1 is LNHNV and CDR2 is YYDKDF (reference sequence). Trimming removed 0 bases at V and 6 bases at J, with 18 bases between. CDR3 DNA sequence: TGTGCCACCAGCAGAGATCGTTCCGGGGCGGGGGGTCAGCCCCAGCATTTT. It yields the protein CATSRDRSGAGGQPQHF.

This clone was picked up many times. The gene calls are TRBV13 and TRBJ1-2; 7 bases align to TRBD1. V trimming: 3 bases; J trimming: 2 bases; junction bases outside the gene matches: 3. In germline, CDR1 is PRHDT, CDR2 FYEKMQ (reference sequence). The CDR3 loop spans 14 amino acids. CDR3 protein: CASSFYRGNYGYTF. CDR3 sequence (DNA): TGTGCCAGCAGCTTTTACAGGGGAAACTATGGCTACACCTTC.

This clone was detected only a few times. The chain joins TRBV30 to TRBJ2-2, with 9 nucleotides matching TRBD2. The CDR3 is made up of 15 amino acids. With V trimmed by 2 bases and J by 1 base, 2 bases remained unmatched. In germline, CDR1 is GTSNPN, CDR2 SVGIG (reference sequence). In DNA form, the CDR3 reads TGTGCCTGGAGTAGACTAGCGGTGAACACCGGGGAGCTGTTTTTT. This translates into CAWSRLAVNTGELFF.

In its sample, this clone was seen a few times. The chain uses TRBV10-3 and TRBJ2-1, with 10 bases that match TRBD2. The CDR3 is 15 residues long. V lost 3 bases to trimming and J lost 4 bases; unmatched junction nucleotides: 3. The V gene's germline CDR1 is ENHRY and CDR2 SYGVKD. In nucleotides, the CDR3 is TGTGCCATCAGTGAAACTAGCGGGAATTACAATGAGCAGTTCTTC. It yields the protein CAISETSGNYNEQFF.

CDR3 nucleotide sequence: TGTGCCAGCACCCCGGACAGGGCCGGCAAAAACATTCAGTACTTC. The encoded protein is CASTPDRAGKNIQYF. The chain uses TRBV2 and TRBJ2-4, with 8 bases fitting TRBD1. The V and J ends lost 7 bases and 3 bases, in that order; junction bases with no gene match: 8. Looked up from germline, CDR1 is SNHLY and CDR2 is FYNNEI. This CDR3 has 15 residues.